This T cell receptor (beta chain) came from a study of shared clonotypes between healthy human individuals. The study, taken as a whole, reports: The study found roughly 5% of naive CD4 clonotypes shared across four donors. In the sorted subsets, rarefaction showed sequencing was incomplete despite large depth.

Splitting of CD4+ cells produced CD45RA+ naive and CD45RA-negative memory subsets. This clone has more than one count but fewer than ten. Its antigen is still unknown. Sorted-subset replicate PCR reactions contained approximately 190 ng DNA, corresponding to about 30,000 T cell genomes. Measured with immunoSEQ multiplex PCR; TCRdb has only the in-frame clones, and not every one. The sample yields 2 million to 2.5 million clones, about 92% seen once. What was sequenced was naive CD4+ T cells from PBMCs. Subset denoted: CD45RA+ positively selected. This receptor was taken from a man aged 18 to 29 in good health. Some clones in this sample may be carry-over from other donors' samples.

CDR3 region: CASSLDRGEVQPQHF. The CDR3 DNA reads TGTGCCAGCAGCTTAGACAGGGGGGAGGTTCAGCCCCAGCATTTT. The chain uses TRBV7-9 and TRBJ1-5; 8 bases line up with TRBD1. Germline assignment: CDR1 SEHNR and CDR2 FQNEAQ (reference sequence). The V segment lost 1 base and the J segment 6 bases; nucleotides outside the gene matches: 5. The length of the CDR3 is 15 residues. The whole variable domain, remainder taken from reference TRBV7-9 and TRBJ1-5, is DTGVSQNPRHKITKRGQNVTFRCDPISEHNRLYWYRQTLGQGPEFLTYFQNEAQLEKSRLLSDRFSAERPKGSFSTLEIQRTEQGDSAMYLCASSLDRGEVQPQHFGDGTRLSIL.